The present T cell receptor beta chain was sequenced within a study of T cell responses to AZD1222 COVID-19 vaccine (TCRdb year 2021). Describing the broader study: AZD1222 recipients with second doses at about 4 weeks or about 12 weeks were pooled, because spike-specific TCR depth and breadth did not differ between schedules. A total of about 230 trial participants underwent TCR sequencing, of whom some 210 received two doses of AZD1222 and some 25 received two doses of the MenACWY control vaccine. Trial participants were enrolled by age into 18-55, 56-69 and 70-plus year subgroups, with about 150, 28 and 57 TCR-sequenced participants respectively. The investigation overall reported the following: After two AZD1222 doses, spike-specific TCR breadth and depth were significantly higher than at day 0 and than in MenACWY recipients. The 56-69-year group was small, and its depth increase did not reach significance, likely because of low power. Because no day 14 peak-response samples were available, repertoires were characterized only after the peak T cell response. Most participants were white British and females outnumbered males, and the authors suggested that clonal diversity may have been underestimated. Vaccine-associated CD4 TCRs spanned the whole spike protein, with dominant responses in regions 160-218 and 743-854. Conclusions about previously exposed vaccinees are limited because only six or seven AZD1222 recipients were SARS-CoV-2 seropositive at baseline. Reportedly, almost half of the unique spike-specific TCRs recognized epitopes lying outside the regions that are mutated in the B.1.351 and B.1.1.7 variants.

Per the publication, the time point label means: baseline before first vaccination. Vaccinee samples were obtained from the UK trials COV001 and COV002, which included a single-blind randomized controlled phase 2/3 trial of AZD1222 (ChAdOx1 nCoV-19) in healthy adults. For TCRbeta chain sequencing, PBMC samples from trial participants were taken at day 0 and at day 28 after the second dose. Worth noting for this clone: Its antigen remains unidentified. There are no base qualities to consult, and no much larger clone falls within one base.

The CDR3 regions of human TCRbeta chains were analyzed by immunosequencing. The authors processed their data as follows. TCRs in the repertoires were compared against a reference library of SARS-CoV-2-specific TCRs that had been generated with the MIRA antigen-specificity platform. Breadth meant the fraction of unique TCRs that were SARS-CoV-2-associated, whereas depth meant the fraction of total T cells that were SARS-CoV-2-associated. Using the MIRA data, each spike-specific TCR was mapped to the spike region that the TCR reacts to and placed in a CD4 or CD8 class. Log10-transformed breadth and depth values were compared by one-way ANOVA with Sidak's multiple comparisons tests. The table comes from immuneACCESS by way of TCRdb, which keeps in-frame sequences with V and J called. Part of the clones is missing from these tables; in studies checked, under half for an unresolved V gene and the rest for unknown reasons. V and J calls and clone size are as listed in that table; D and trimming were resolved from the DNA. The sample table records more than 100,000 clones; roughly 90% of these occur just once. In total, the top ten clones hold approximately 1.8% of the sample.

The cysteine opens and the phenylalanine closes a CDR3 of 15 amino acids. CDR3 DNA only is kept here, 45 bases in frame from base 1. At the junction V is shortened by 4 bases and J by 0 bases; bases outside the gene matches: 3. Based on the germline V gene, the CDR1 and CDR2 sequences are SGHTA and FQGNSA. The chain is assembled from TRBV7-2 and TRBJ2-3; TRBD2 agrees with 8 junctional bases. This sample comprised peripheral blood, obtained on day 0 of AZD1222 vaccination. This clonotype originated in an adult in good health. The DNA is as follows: TGTGCCAGCAGCTCCAGGACTAGCAGCACAGATACGCAGTATTTT. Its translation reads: CASSSRTSSTDTQYF.